This entry concerns a single T cell receptor beta chain. In this sample, this clone turned up a few times. Its antigen is unknown. Base qualities are missing; no much larger clone stands one base away. Using the deep immunoSEQ assay, TCR CDR3 regions were amplified from genomic DNA by multiplex PCR. Extracted genomic DNA from each cell subset was distributed evenly across all wells of several immunoSEQ 96-well plates, and each plate was treated as a replicate. For unsorted PBMC, each replicate PCR was loaded with approximately 320 ng genomic DNA, equivalent to 25,000 to 35,000 T cell genomes. Ten immunoSEQ deep assay plates were used to sequence unsorted PBMC genomic DNA. The purified libraries were quantified using a Qubit 3.0 fluorometer, sized with a Bioanalyzer 2100, and then quantified again using the KAPA Library Quantification kit. Every immunoSEQ 96-well plate was sequenced on a dedicated single-read 150-cycle Illumina NextSeq 550 flow cell. On the study's bioinformatics: Because the immunoSEQ output included only junctional sequences and no quality scores, the filtering could not be the same as the filtering used for full-length reads. Sequences were annotated with PyIR, a Python wrapper for IgBLAST v1.9, and V/J genes and CDR3 were assigned using IMGT germline references. Reads with weak V/J assignments (E-value above 1e-6), missing CDR3, stop codons, out-of-frame junctions, or ambiguous translated residues were removed. V3J clonotypes were defined as sequences sharing an identical inferred V gene, J gene, and CDR3 amino acid sequence. The percentage overlap between two repertoires was calculated by dividing the number of shared unique clonotypes by the size of the smaller repertoire. Repertoire richness was assessed with RTK rarefaction, the Chao1 estimator, and Recon v2.1 estimates of unobserved clonotypes. TCRdb mirrors the immuneACCESS table, restricted to in-frame sequences. Some clones are absent from its copies; in checked studies, under half trace to an unresolved V gene, and the reason for the others is unknown. That table furnishes V, J and clone size, whereas the DNA furnished D and trimming. The sample table lists roughly 490,000 clones, 70% to 80% of them with a count of one. Clones ranked in the top ten supply 10% to 15% of the sample.

The donors were healthy, HIV-negative adults who had no recently reported acute infections or vaccinations. Every donor was a Caucasian adult residing in Nashville, Tennessee, USA. In the unsorted samples, 70 million to 90 million PBMCs were counted, and genomic DNA was extracted using the QIAamp DNA Blood Mini kit. Blood was collected by leukapheresis, and PBMCs were isolated by Ficoll-Histopaque density gradient centrifugation and then cryopreserved in liquid nitrogen vapor phase. This sample is part of a study of shared clonotypes between healthy human individuals (dated by TCRdb to between 2020 and 2021). As for the study more broadly: Two women and a few men aged 18 to 49 years were included in the cohort. Blood TCR repertoires of a handful of healthy adults were deeply sequenced to estimate repertoire size and the extent of clonotype sharing between individuals. Libraries were prepared and TCR repertoires were sequenced by different laboratories using diverse techniques, in order to increase sequencing depth and limit assay-specific biases. Between about 0.85 and 9.5 billion PBMCs per donor were obtained by leukapheresis.

Between the V and J ends, shortened by 5 bases and 4 bases respectively, the junction contains 8 bases. The germline V gene encodes CDR1 MDHEN and CDR2 SYDVKM. The CDR3 runs 12 residues from the cysteine to the phenylalanine. Only CDR3 DNA remains: 36 bases, in frame from the first base. Overall study results and their limits: Pairwise subsampling indicated that sequencing depth was expected to affect the degree of clonotype sharing among donors. Because the study included a small number of donors, the genetic and exposure-history diversity represented was limited. Sampling was limited to blood, and TCR repertoires in tissue likely differ from TCR repertoires in blood.

This TCR came from a woman aged 40-49 years in good health. Some clones in this sample may be carry-over from other donors' samples. Sequenced: PBMCs. This chain joins TRBV28 to TRBJ1-1, with TRBD1 tentatively as D gene (6 bases match). The nucleotides read TGTGCCAGCAGTGAGGGGGTCACTGAAGCTTTCTTT. Translated, it reads CASSEGVTEAFF. Supplemented by the reference TRBV28 and TRBJ1-1 proteins around the CDR3, the complete variable domain is DVKVTQSSRYLVKRTGEKVFLECVQDMDHENMFWYRQDPGLGLRLIYFSYDVKMKEKGDIPEGYSVSREKKERFSLILESASTNQTSMYLCASSEGVTEAFFGQGTRLTVV.